This TCR beta chain was obtained from a study of cytomegalovirus exposure and HLA in healthy donors. As for the study in general: A preliminary data release comprised 80 million or so unique TCRs obtained from HLA-typed donors. Study-wide results and caveats: A highly shared variant cluster was judged a likely technical artifact.

The PCR had 60 Vbeta and 13 Jbeta primers. Profiled with immunoSEQ multiplex PCR; TCRdb holds only in-frame clones, not every one. The table shows more than 140,000 clones, with roughly four fifths occurring only once. The CDR3 spans 13 residues. Germline V CDR1 and CDR2: SQVTM, ANQGSEA. V dropped 4 bases and J dropped 4; count of bases not matched to a gene: 1. Details on this clone: Its specificity is unknown.

The chain carries TRBV29-1 and TRBJ1-4; 9 bases agree with TRBD1. The sequence was obtained from a man aged 25-45 years in good health and CMV-seropositive. The sample taken for sequencing was PBMCs. The CDR3 is CSVVTGGNEKLFF. The CDR3 DNA reads as TGCAGCGTTGTGACAGGGGGTAATGAAAAACTGTTTTTT.